This is a list of T cell receptor beta chains from one sample in a study of CD8 T cells in ankylosing spondylitis. One entry per CDR3 protein, called by TCRdb with MiXCR from the 5' RACE reads. The sample includes about 540,000 distinct CDR3 sequences, roughly 13% of them seen just once. What was sequenced was blood, either unsorted or a sorted T cell fraction (not recorded which). The receptors were sampled from a male donor with ankylosing spondylitis. The CDR3 runs from the conserved cysteine through the conserved F or W. For some rows the clone size is stated as once, few or many, or as a class when expanded; others skip it.

v_call clone_size cdr3_aa
TRBV7-2 . CASSLVINSNQPQHF
TRBV9 . CASSPRGGVVADTQYF
TRBV3-1 . CASSHLPAGVYEQYF
TRBV29-1 few CSVEGGLGNTIYF
TRBV10-2 . CASGIGQFGELFF
TRBV5-5 . CASRILLEGTYEQYF
TRBV4-2 few CASTPGTVNTEAFF
TRBV9 . CASSAVSTSGRGYEQFF
TRBV12-3/TRBV12-4 many CASSLGQGPSTEAFF
TRBV29-1 few CSVGGGGNNYGYTF
TRBV19 few CASTDPGQLFSNQPQHF
TRBV10-2 many CASSDGQDLEAFF
TRBV9 few CASSVLAGPYNEQFF
TRBV27 . CASSLVWGFEAFF
TRBV12-3/TRBV12-4 . CASSLGPKAFF
TRBV3-1 few CASSQGVDRQFF
TRBV3-1 few CASSQDYGASGRAQYF
TRBV5-1 few CASSRGAHRETQYF
TRBV20-1 few CSARPGQLQYWSYNEQFF
TRBV7-9 . CASSLAFVPNTGELFF
TRBV2 . CASSGGGSETQYF
TRBV5-4 . CASSSRSGSTDTQYF
TRBV10-3 few CATRTGGNNEQFF
TRBV9 . CASSAGTGWRDTQYF
TRBV27 few CASSVGQSHRGYTF
TRBV5-1 . CATSLGAGTDTQYF
TRBV4-2 few CASSQVGSQGGGGYTF
TRBV30 once CAWRRAEETQYF
TRBV18 . CASSLRTGRDEQYF
TRBV6-1 few CASSEGPPAAGNTIYF
TRBV10-3 . CAISETGGAYGYTF
TRBV14 few CASTRGGNSPLHF
TRBV12-3/TRBV12-4 many CASSSLPDTQYF
TRBV25-1 few CASSEWAETQYF
TRBV24-1 few CATSDSGRQETQYF
TRBV6-2/TRBV6-3 . CASSYRGATYNEQFF
TRBV20-1 . CSASTSGRDSPDTQYF
TRBV5-1 . CASSRGTDFEGYTF
TRBV7-2 few CASSLATGTPYNSPLHF
TRBV27 few CASRRQGAGTYYEQYF
TRBV12-3/TRBV12-4 few CATLPGTGNYEQYF
TRBV10-3 few CAISPSRTSGTRRQYNEQFF
TRBV27 . CASRRTMAEKLFF
TRBV7-2 . CASSSLAAGSYNEQFF